The 16 T cell receptor beta chains below come from one sample, sequenced in a study of post-analysis software for immune sequencing data. Study-wide results and caveats: About five TRBV segments, including TRBV5-6, TRBV5-1 and TRBV20-1, were more frequent in patients than controls.

Built from TCR beta cDNA, the libraries had unique molecular identifiers in them. TCRdb reprocessed the PCR reads with MiXCR, giving one entry per CDR3 protein. The table has over 300,000 distinct CDR3 sequences, 30% to 45% seen once. These receptors' antigens are unknown. The sequencing input was blood. These receptors all come from a girl aged 10 to 17 with multiple sclerosis.

This rearrangement joins TRBV6-6 to TRBJ1-1; D is perhaps TRBD1 (5 bases). CDR1 MNHNY and CDR2 SVGAGI come from the germline V gene (reference sequence). V gave up 2 bases and J gave up 2 bases, with 12 bases separating them. This CDR3 contains 15 residues. CDR3 sequence: CASSYEGTGNTEAFF. In nucleotides, the CDR3 is TGTGCCAGCAGTTACGAGGGCACAGGCAACACTGAAGCTTTCTTT.

The chain is built from TRBV7-2 and TRBJ2-2, with D hard to call. Trimming removed 11 bases at V and 3 bases at J, with 13 bases between. There are 13 residues in the CDR3. Germline V gene lookup returns CDR1 SGHTA and CDR2 FQGNSA. CDR3 sequence: CAGQTTYTGELFF. The CDR3 bases are TGTGCCGGCCAGACCACCTACACCGGGGAGCTGTTTTTT. Variable domain in full (rest from reference TRBV7-2 and TRBJ2-2): GAGVSQSPSNKVTEKGKDVELRCDPISGHTALYWYRQSLGQGLEFLIYFQGNSAPDKSGLPSDRFSAERTGGSVSTLTIQRTQQEDSAVYLCAGQTTYTGELFFGEGSRLTVL.

This clonotype was detected many times. The chain has TRBV29-1 and TRBJ2-5, with 13 bases lining up with TRBD2. Germline V gene data show CDR1 as SQVTM and CDR2 as ANQGSEA. V shed 4 bases, J shed 4 bases, and the junction held 6 bases outside the gene matches. This CDR3 is built from 15 residues. CDR3 coding DNA: TGCAGCGTTGCTCCGGGACTAGCGGGGTCAGAGACCCAGTACTTC. This encodes CSVAPGLAGSETQYF.

V is TRBV6-5 and J is TRBJ2-1, with unresolved D. Germline CDR1 is MNHEY and CDR2 is SVGAGI. V was clipped by 8 bases and J by 5 bases, with 16 bases between them. The CDR3 is made up of 14 amino acids. CDR3 DNA: TGTGCCAGCTTATCTGGGTCTACGCACAATGAGCAGTTCTTC. It codes for CASLSGSTHNEQFF.

This clonotype was counted only a few times. The rearrangement joins TRBV15 to TRBJ2-1; tentatively, D is TRBD1 (5 bases). Germline V gives CDR1 LNHNV, CDR2 YYDKDF (reference sequence). The V and J ends lost 2 bases and 5 bases respectively, with 13 bases between them. The length of the CDR3 is 15 residues. The CDR3 DNA is TGTGCCACCAGCAGATCCAGGGTGTTTGACAATGAGCAGTTCTTC. Translated: CATSRSRVFDNEQFF.

The chain uses TRBV18 and TRBJ2-5; D remains unclear. The V end lost 6 bases, the J end lost 2 bases, and 7 bases lay between the germline ends. In germline, CDR1 is KGHSH, CDR2 LQKENI. The CDR3 has 12 residues. CDR3 nucleotide sequence: TGTGCCAGCTCTGAGAGTCAAGAGACCCAGTACTTC. Its protein product is CASSESQETQYF.

This clonotype was seen a few times. The chain uses TRBV20-1 and TRBJ2-3, with D unresolved. There are 12 residues in the CDR3. V was clipped by 2 bases and J by 4 bases, with 7 bases between them. CDR1 DFQATT and CDR2 SNEGSKA come from the germline V gene (reference sequence). The CDR3 loop is CSARLTSDTQYF. The CDR3 DNA reads as TGCAGTGCTAGACTGACCTCAGATACGCAGTATTTT.

This clonotype was seen a few times. This chain links TRBV7-9 with TRBJ2-3; weak D call: TRBD1 (5 bases). This CDR3 region has 15 residues. Trimming left V 5 bases short and J 3 bases short, with 15 bases between. CDR1 is SEHNR, CDR2 FQNEAQ, per germline (reference sequence). CDR3 coding DNA: TGTGCCAGCAGCCAGCCTCTCAAGGGGACAGATACGCAGTATTTT. This gives the protein CASSQPLKGTDTQYF.

V and J are TRBV7-9 and TRBJ2-3, with a tentative D call TRBD2 (6 bases). Between the trimmed V and J ends, which lost 4 bases and 2 bases, there was a span of 22 bases. CDR3 length equals 18 residues. Germline CDR1 is SEHNR and CDR2 is FQNEAQ (reference sequence). For the CDR3, the DNA is TGTGCCAGCAGCTCGTACCGGCTAGCGAGGATTCCCACAGATACGCAGTATTTT. As protein: CASSSYRLARIPTDTQYF.

In its sample, this clonotype was seen a few times. The chain couples TRBV7-2 to TRBJ2-5; 8 nucleotides agree with TRBD2. Trimming at V came to 4 bases and at J to 4 bases, leaving 8 bases not matched to a gene. The CDR3 spans 15 residues. Germline lookup yields CDR1 SGHTA and CDR2 FQGNSA. DNA of the CDR3: TGTGCCAGCAGCTCTAGGGGACGGGGGGGAGAGACCCAGTACTTC. As protein: CASSSRGRGGETQYF.

The chain recombines TRBV20-1 with TRBJ2-5, with 9 positions matching TRBD2. The ends lost 6 bases at V and 4 bases at J; junction bases unmatched: 9. The CDR3 runs to 14 residues. Germline loops: CDR1 DFQATT, CDR2 SNEGSKA (reference sequence). CDR3 residues: CSAFRGGESETQYF. CDR3 nucleotides: TGCAGTGCATTTCGCGGGGGGGAGTCAGAGACCCAGTACTTC.

CDR3 residues: CASSEARGLGNQPQHF. The CDR3 DNA reads as TGTGCCAGCAGTGAAGCGCGGGGGCTCGGCAATCAGCCCCAGCATTTT. V gene TRBV6-1 combines with J gene TRBJ1-5, with D possibly being TRBD1 (6 bases). V lost 0 bases to trimming and J lost 2 bases, with 11 bases between them. The CDR3 runs to 16 residues. CDR1 MNHNS and CDR2 SASEGT come from the germline V gene.

This clonotype turned up a few times. This sequence joins TRBV25-1 and TRBJ1-1, with a weak D call TRBD1 (6 bases). This CDR3 is 13 amino acids long. V was cut by 9 bases and J by 0 bases, with 11 bases left in between. CDR1 and CDR2 (germline): MGHDK, SYGVNS. The chain's CDR3 is CASQGHLNTEAFF. The CDR3 DNA is TGTGCCAGTCAGGGACACCTGAACACTGAAGCTTTCTTT.

This clonotype has only a few counts. The chain links TRBV6-5 to TRBJ2-6; a weak D match, TRBD1 (6 bases). This CDR3 region has 16 residues. Germline CDR1 MNHEY, CDR2 SVGAGI. V lost 9 bases and J lost 0, with 15 bases in between. The CDR3 DNA reads TGTGCCAGTGGGGGCAGGGTCCCCTCTGGGGCCAACGTCCTGACTTTC. Protein product: CASGGRVPSGANVLTF.

Worth noting for this clonotype: It is likely a read error, because the conserved phenylalanine at the end of the CDR3 is missing. No DNA is shown, since the ends of the CDR3 on it are uncertain; the CDR3 is the one TCRdb lists. The genes are TRBV15 and TRBJ1-1; the table's D gene call, TRBD1, was not cross checked with the DNA. Germline V gives CDR1 LNHNV, CDR2 YYDKDF (reference sequence). The CDR3 length is 14 residues, termini included. The CDR3 spells CATSRGQIMNTEAL.

The gene calls are TRBV25-1 and TRBJ2-7; perhaps TRBD2 as D (6 bases). V was clipped by 6 bases and J by 2 bases, with 11 bases between them. The CDR3 length is 13 residues. Germline V gene sequence: CDR1 MGHDK, CDR2 SYGVNS. CDR3: CASRRDGAYEQYF. In nucleotides, the CDR3 is TGTGCCAGCAGGCGGGACGGCGCCTACGAGCAGTACTTC.